A single sample is the source of the 25 T cell receptor beta chains below, sequenced in a study of T cell responses to AZD1222 COVID-19 vaccine. TCRdb keeps only in-frame clones here, not all; method: immunoSEQ multiplex PCR. The top ten hold around 45% of the sample, which has over 90,000 clones, 91% seen once. Sample: peripheral blood, taken on day 0 of AZD1222 vaccination. The receptors shown here come from an adult in good health.

The chain employs TRBV28 and TRBJ1-4; D remains ambiguous. Looked up from germline, CDR1 is MDHEN and CDR2 is SYDVKM. V shed 3 bases and J shed 8 bases, with 4 bases lying between them. This CDR3 is 11 amino acids long. The CDR3 loop is CASSLNEKLFF. CDR3 coding DNA: TGTGCCAGCAGTTTGAACGAAAAACTGTTTTTT.

This rearrangement joins TRBV5-4 to TRBJ1-1; D gene ambiguous. CDR1 and CDR2 from the germline V gene are SGHNT and YYREEE (reference sequence). V lost 7 bases to trimming and J lost 1 base, with 17 bases between them. The CDR3 covers 15 residues. The CDR3 sequence is CASRVGTTANTEAFF. CDR3 in DNA: TGTGCCAGCCGGGTGGGCACTACCGCGAACACTGAAGCTTTCTTT.

The J gene is TRBJ1-4, the V gene TRBV14, with unresolved D. This CDR3 has 15 residues. V was pared by 1 base and J by 2 bases, with 8 bases between. Germline lookup yields CDR1 SGHDN and CDR2 FVKESK. This chain's CDR3 is CASSQVRHTNEKLFF. The DNA for the CDR3 is TGTGCCAGCAGCCAAGTCCGGCACACTAATGAAAAACTGTTTTTT.

The rearrangement links TRBV23-1 to TRBJ2-5, with D hard to call. TRBV23-1 is identified as an open reading frame with a role that is uncertain. The CDR3 loop spans 14 amino acids. Trimming cost V 4 bases and J 2 bases, with 11 bases left between them. The CDR3 loop is CASSRAYFQETQYF. In nucleotides, the CDR3 is TGCGCCAGCAGTCGAGCCTACTTTCAAGAGACCCAGTACTTC.

The CDR3 nucleotides read TGTGCCAGCAGCAGGGCTGGGACAGGGGGCTTGTGCACTGAAGCTTTCTTT. Protein product: CASSRAGTGGLCTEAFF. The rearrangement joins TRBV21-1 to TRBJ1-1; TRBD1 was called by the table and not checked on the DNA. TRBV21-1 is given as a pseudogene. The length of the CDR3 is 17 residues.

The chain is built from TRBV4-3 and TRBJ1-6, with unresolved D. V lost 4 bases and J 4 bases, leaving 8 bases between the germline ends. Germline-derived CDR1 and CDR2 are LGHNA and YSLEER. This CDR3 comprises 14 residues. Here the CDR3 DNA reads TGCGCCAGCAGCCGCGGGGTTTATAATTCACCCCTCCACTTT. This translates into CASSRGVYNSPLHF.

The chain links TRBV10-1 to TRBJ1-4; D not resolved. The CDR3 consists of 12 residues. Germline V gene data show CDR1 as WNHNN and CDR2 as SYGVQD (reference sequence). V was cut by 5 bases and J by 13 bases, with 14 bases left in between. The CDR3 nucleotides read TGCGCCAGCAGTCTCGGAAGCCGAGGACTGTTTTTT. Amino acid sequence: CASSLGSRGLFF.

The rearrangement uses TRBV30 and TRBJ2-3; D perhaps matches TRBD1 (5 bases). Germline CDR1 is GTSNPN and CDR2 is SVGIG (reference sequence). The V end lost 8 bases, the J end lost 4 bases, and 13 bases lay between the germline ends. The length of the CDR3 is 12 residues. The CDR3 sequence: CAGETGADTQYF. DNA of the CDR3: TGTGCCGGGGAAACAGGTGCAGATACGCAGTATTTT.

This clone was seen just once. This chain connects TRBV6-2 or TRBV6-3 to TRBJ1-1, with a possible D match to TRBD1 (6 bases). V gave up 5 bases and J gave up 1 base, with 14 bases separating them. The CDR3 spans 15 residues. CDR1 is MNHEY, CDR2 SVGEGT, per germline. CDR3 sequence (DNA): TGTGCCAGCAGTATTTCCGGGACACCGAACACTGAAGCTTTCTTT. Its protein product is CASSISGTPNTEAFF.

This rearrangement joins TRBV7-8 to TRBJ1-1; tentative D call: TRBD1 (5 bases). The CDR3 covers 15 residues. Germline V gene data show CDR1 as SGHVS and CDR2 as FQNEAQ. V lost 1 base and J 2 bases, leaving 11 bases between the germline ends. CDR3 sequence reads: CASSLVGGDNTEAFF. DNA of the CDR3: TGTGCCAGCAGCTTAGTCGGGGGGGATAACACTGAAGCTTTCTTT.

The gene calls are TRBV27 and TRBJ2-7; D is perhaps TRBD1 (5 bases). Germline V gene data show CDR1 as MNHEY and CDR2 as SMNVEV (reference sequence). The V end lost 6 bases, the J end lost 2 bases, and 11 bases lay between the germline ends. CDR3 length equals 13 residues. The CDR3 spells CASSWGRAYEQYF. CDR3 bases: TGTGCCAGCAGCTGGGGCCGGGCCTACGAGCAGTACTTC.

DNA of the CDR3: TGTGCCAGCTCACCACTACGCACAGGGGAACAGCCCCAGCATTTT. The encoded protein is CASSPLRTGEQPQHF. The chain links TRBV18 to TRBJ1-5; 7 positions match TRBD1. Germline CDR1 and CDR2: KGHSH and LQKENI. The junction had 7 bases not matched to a gene; V was cut back by 1 base and J by 7 bases. The CDR3 extends over 15 amino acids.

The genes are TRBV5-4 and TRBJ2-1, with TRBD2 matching over 12 bases. Germline CDR1 and CDR2: SGHNT and YYREEE (reference sequence). CDR3 length: 17 residues. V was clipped by 2 bases and J by 9 bases; unmatched bases: 12. The CDR3 region is CASSLPLLAGGQSEQFF. CDR3 DNA sequence: TGTGCCAGCAGCTTACCCTTACTAGCGGGAGGACAGAGTGAGCAGTTCTTC.

This clone was detected once. One junction end does not reproduce the germline sequence, and a read error may be involved. The chain combines TRBV3-1 (or the pseudogene TRBV3-2) with TRBJ1-2; perhaps TRBD1 as D (5 bases). The CDR3 length is 13 residues. Germline V gives CDR1 LGHDT, CDR2 YNNKEL (reference sequence). The CDR3 bases are TGTGCCAGCAGCCACGAAACCCTCGGGACTCTTAGATTC. Translating it yields CASSHETLGTLRF.

This chain joins TRBV5-1 and TRBJ2-7; perhaps TRBD2 as D (7 bases). CDR1 and CDR2 (germline): SGHRS, YFSETQ. V was shortened by 3 bases and J by 7 bases, with 14 bases between the two germline ends. The CDR3 runs to 13 residues. DNA of the CDR3: TGCGCCAGCAGCTCGGGGGGCCTGGGAGAGCAGTACTTC. Translated: CASSSGGLGEQYF.

V and J are TRBV7-2 and TRBJ2-7; 9 bases map to TRBD2. This CDR3 contains 14 residues. The V gene end was trimmed by 1 base and the J gene end by 4 bases; junction bases not matched to a gene: 2. Per the germline V gene, CDR1 is SGHTA and CDR2 is FQGNSA. The CDR3 reads CASSLGGRGYEQYF. The CDR3 nucleotides read TGTGCCAGCAGCTTAGGCGGGAGGGGGTACGAGCAGTACTTC.

The V call is TRBV10-3, the J call TRBJ2-1; tentatively, D is TRBD2 (6 bases). Trimming removed 6 bases at V and 1 base at J, with 22 bases between. This CDR3 contains 18 residues. Germline V gene sequence: CDR1 ENHRY, CDR2 SYGVKD. Here the CDR3 DNA reads TGTGCCATCAGAGAACAGGAGGGAAGGGGAAATTCCTACAATGAGCAGTTCTTC. Its translation is CAIREQEGRGNSYNEQFF.

The chain employs TRBV6-5 and TRBJ1-5; D call uncertain. Germline V gene data show CDR1 as MNHEY and CDR2 as SVGAGI. The CDR3 contains 13 residues. V lost 4 bases to trimming and J lost 7 bases, with 11 bases between them. The CDR3 loop is CASSSDVLQPQHF. CDR3 nucleotides: TGTGCCAGCAGTTCGGATGTTCTCCAGCCCCAGCATTTT.

V is TRBV5-1 and J is TRBJ1-1; perhaps TRBD1 as D (5 bases). Germline-derived CDR1 and CDR2 are SGHRS and YFSETQ. This CDR3 comprises 15 residues. The ends were cut back, 2 bases at V and 3 bases at J, with 14 bases in the middle. DNA of the CDR3: TGCGCCAGCAGCTTCGGGGGAGGAGAATACACTGAAGCTTTCTTT. Translation: CASSFGGGEYTEAFF.

V gene TRBV19 combines with J gene TRBJ2-2, with 9 positions matching TRBD1. V shed 9 bases, J shed 5 bases, and the junction held 13 bases outside the gene matches. CDR3 size: 16 residues. Germline loops: CDR1 LNHDA, CDR2 SQIVND (reference sequence). CDR3 DNA sequence: TGTGCCAGCAGAAAGAGCGGGACAGGGAAAACCGGGGAGCTGTTTTTT. Its protein is CASRKSGTGKTGELFF.

V gene TRBV7-3 combines with J gene TRBJ2-1; TRBD1 agrees at 11 bases. This CDR3 is 15 amino acids long. The V gene end was trimmed by 5 bases and the J gene end by 6 bases; junction bases not matched to a gene: 6. The germline V gene has CDR1 SGHTA and CDR2 FQGTGA. DNA of the CDR3: TGTGCCAGCAGCAGAGGACAGGGGGCGAGCAATGAGCAGTTCTTC. Residues: CASSRGQGASNEQFF.

The CDR3 reads CASSSYRLRDETQYF. CDR3 coding DNA: TGTGCCAGCAGCTCCTATCGACTAAGGGATGAGACCCAGTACTTC. This chain joins TRBV13 and TRBJ2-5, with D possibly TRBD2 on 5 matching bases. Germline CDR1 reads PRHDT; CDR2 reads FYEKMQ (reference sequence). V lost 4 bases and J 5 bases, leaving 17 bases between the germline ends. The CDR3 runs 15 residues.

The rearrangement uses TRBV19 and TRBJ2-6; TRBD1 might be the D (5 bases). Trimming stripped 5 bases from V and 4 bases from J, with 12 bases between. Germline CDR1 reads LNHDA; CDR2 reads SQIVND (reference sequence). The CDR3 loop spans 15 amino acids. CDR3 loop: CASSAQDSGANVLTF. CDR3 nucleotides: TGTGCCAGTAGTGCACAGGATTCCGGGGCCAACGTCCTGACTTTC.

The J gene is TRBJ1-5, the V gene TRBV6-5, with a tentative D call TRBD1 (6 bases). Per the germline V gene, CDR1 is MNHEY and CDR2 is SVGAGI. CDR3 length: 15 amino acids. The V end was cut by 5 bases, the J end by 1 base, with 12 bases between. Here the CDR3 DNA reads TGTGCCAGCAGTCTAATAGGACAGAGCAATCAGCCCCAGCATTTT. Amino acids: CASSLIGQSNQPQHF.

This clone came up a few times. The rearrangement links TRBV4-1 to TRBJ1-4; 8 bases fit TRBD1. Per the germline V gene, CDR1 is MGHRA and CDR2 is YSYEKL. With V trimmed by 4 bases and J by 5 bases, 9 bases remained unmatched. The CDR3 loop spans 16 amino acids. Written as DNA, the CDR3 is TGCGCCAGCAGCCGGACAGGGAGTATACGGAATGAAAAACTGTTTTTT. It encodes CASSRTGSIRNEKLFF.